Following are 10 T cell receptor beta chains from one sample sequenced in a study of beta chain features in type 1 diabetes. Expressed TCRB transcripts were sequenced because the entire RNA isolate underwent reverse transcription. TCRdb's table, derived via immunoSEQ multiplex PCR, lists solely in-frame clones and lacks some. The data show some 120,000 clones, 17% seen once. Points from the study as a whole: People with Type 1 diabetes carried modestly yet significantly shorter TCRB CDR3s in all four CD4+ subsets.

Their recognized antigens are unknown. The sequencing sample was made of central memory CD4+ T cells from blood. Receptors were obtained from a young man with type 1 diabetes.

In its sample, this clone was seen a few times. J is TRBJ2-1 and V is TRBV19, with TRBD1 identical over 7 bases. The germline V gene encodes CDR1 LNHDA and CDR2 SQIVND (reference sequence). The CDR3 runs 14 residues. The junction had 5 bases not matched to a gene; V was cut back by 5 bases and J by 4 bases. CDR3 bases: TGTGCCAGTAGTCCCCAGGGACAGTACAATGAGCAGTTCTTC. Translating it yields CASSPQGQYNEQFF.

The chain employs TRBV19 and TRBJ2-7; 8 bases map to TRBD1. This CDR3 has 11 residues. Germline V CDR1 and CDR2: LNHDA, SQIVND (reference sequence). With V trimmed by 9 bases and J by 3 bases, 1 base remained unmatched. CDR3 coding DNA: TGTGCCAGCGGGACAGGCTACGAGCAGTACTTC. Protein product: CASGTGYEQYF.

The CDR3 reads CASSAGLAGDTQYF. The CDR3 DNA follows: TGTGCCAGCAGCGCCGGACTAGCTGGGGATACGCAGTATTTT. The chain employs TRBV7-2 and TRBJ2-3; 8 bases match TRBD2. Trimming removed 5 bases from V and 6 bases from J; junction bases left unmatched: 7. The CDR3 contains 14 residues. Germline loops: CDR1 SGHTA, CDR2 FQGNSA.

This clone was seen more than once but under ten times. The chain carries TRBV30 and TRBJ2-1, with 7 bases aligning to TRBD2. Germline V gives CDR1 GTSNPN, CDR2 SVGIG (reference sequence). The trim removed 0 bases at V and 4 bases at J, leaving 6 bases unmatched. The CDR3 covers 15 residues. The CDR3 nucleotides read TGTGCCTGGAGTGTATCAGCGGGACTGTACAATGAGCAGTTCTTC. Translated: CAWSVSAGLYNEQFF.

This clone turned up a few times. The gene calls are TRBV30 and TRBJ1-6, with no clear D. The CDR3 loop spans 11 amino acids. The V gene's germline CDR1 is GTSNPN and CDR2 SVGIG (reference sequence). Between the trimmed V and J ends, which lost 0 bases and 9 bases, there was a span of 3 bases. CDR3 region: CAWSVSSPLHF. CDR3 DNA sequence: TGTGCCTGGAGTGTAAGTTCACCCCTCCACTTT.

V and J are TRBV4-2 and TRBJ1-2, with D hard to call. The germline V and J ends were trimmed by 1 base and 7 bases, with 7 bases remaining between them. The CDR3 extends over 12 amino acids. Germline V gene sequence: CDR1 LGHNA, CDR2 YNFKEQ. CDR3 sequence (DNA): TGTGCCAGCAGCCAAGTAACGGCTGGCTACACCTTC. Its protein is CASSQVTAGYTF.

This clone has more than one count but fewer than ten. The gene calls are TRBV28 and TRBJ1-5; 9 nucleotides agree with TRBD1. CDR3 length equals 15 residues. V gave up 5 bases and J gave up 6 bases; unmatched junction bases: 8. CDR1 and CDR2 from the germline V gene are MDHEN and SYDVKM. The CDR3 DNA reads as TGTGCCAGCAGTCAAATACAGGGGGCAATTCAGCCCCAGCATTTT. Protein product: CASSQIQGAIQPQHF.

The sample holds a few counts of this clone. Here the CDR3 reads CASSKKRGSEQYF. CDR3 in DNA: TGTGCCAGCAGCAAAAAAAGGGGCAGCGAGCAGTACTTC. V and J are TRBV21-1 and TRBJ2-7; TRBD1, as called in the table, went unchecked against the DNA. TRBV21-1 is termed a pseudogene. The CDR3 contains 13 residues.

The sample holds many counts of this clone. The chain combines TRBV19 with TRBJ2-7; D may be TRBD2 (5 bases). The CDR3 runs 14 residues. V shed 8 bases and J shed 3 bases, with 17 bases lying between them. Germline CDR1 and CDR2: LNHDA and SQIVND (reference sequence). The CDR3, as DNA: TGTGCCAGTGCGCCCCTGGGAGAGATCTACGAGCAGTACTTC. Protein product: CASAPLGEIYEQYF.

V gene TRBV6-6 combines with J gene TRBJ1-1, with a tentative D call TRBD1 (5 bases). Per germline, CDR1 MNHNY and CDR2 SVGAGI (reference sequence). The CDR3 contains 13 residues. The CDR3 reads CAGGVGSGTEAFF. CDR3 bases: TGTGCAGGAGGTGTCGGGAGTGGGACCGAAGCTTTCTTT.